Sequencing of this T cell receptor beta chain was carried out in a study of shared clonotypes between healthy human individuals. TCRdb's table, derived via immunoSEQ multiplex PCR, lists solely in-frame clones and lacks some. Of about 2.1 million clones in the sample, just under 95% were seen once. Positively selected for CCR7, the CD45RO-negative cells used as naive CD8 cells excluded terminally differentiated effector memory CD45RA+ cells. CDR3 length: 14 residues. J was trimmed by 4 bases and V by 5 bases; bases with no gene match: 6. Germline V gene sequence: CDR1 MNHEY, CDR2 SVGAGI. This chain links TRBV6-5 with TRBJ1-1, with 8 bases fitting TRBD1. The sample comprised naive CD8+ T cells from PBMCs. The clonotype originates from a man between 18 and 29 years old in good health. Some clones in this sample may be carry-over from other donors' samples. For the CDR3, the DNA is TGTGCCAGCAGTGGAAGACAGGGGAGCACTGAAGCTTTCTTT. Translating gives CASSGRQGSTEAFF.